This TCR beta chain was recovered during a study of T cell repertoires in cytomegalovirus infection. Study at large: Both CMV infection and a matching HLA type were indicated by public TCR beta signatures. General observations from the study: HLA-C-restricted, CMV-specific TCR beta clonotypes were dominant ex vivo. Totalled public TCR beta family frequency picked out people who carried CMV plus the relevant HLA.

As to this clonotype: The antigen is not known.

The germline V and J ends were trimmed by 4 bases and 7 bases, with 9 bases remaining between them. CDR1 and CDR2 (germline): PRHDT, FYEKMQ (reference sequence). The CDR3 is made up of 12 amino acids. TCRdb itself ran the reads through MiXCR, one entry per CDR3 protein. The sample contains some 230,000 distinct CDR3 sequences, over 20% of which appear only once. Sequencing was carried out using CD8+ T cells from PBMCs. The chain combines TRBV13 with TRBJ2-3; no reliable D call. This clonotype originated in a human donor in good health (CMV status not recorded). Some clones in this sample may be carry-over from other donors' samples. The CDR3 here is CASSSRPNTQYF. The CDR3 region has the DNA TGTGCCAGCAGCTCCCGACCTAATACGCAGTATTTT.